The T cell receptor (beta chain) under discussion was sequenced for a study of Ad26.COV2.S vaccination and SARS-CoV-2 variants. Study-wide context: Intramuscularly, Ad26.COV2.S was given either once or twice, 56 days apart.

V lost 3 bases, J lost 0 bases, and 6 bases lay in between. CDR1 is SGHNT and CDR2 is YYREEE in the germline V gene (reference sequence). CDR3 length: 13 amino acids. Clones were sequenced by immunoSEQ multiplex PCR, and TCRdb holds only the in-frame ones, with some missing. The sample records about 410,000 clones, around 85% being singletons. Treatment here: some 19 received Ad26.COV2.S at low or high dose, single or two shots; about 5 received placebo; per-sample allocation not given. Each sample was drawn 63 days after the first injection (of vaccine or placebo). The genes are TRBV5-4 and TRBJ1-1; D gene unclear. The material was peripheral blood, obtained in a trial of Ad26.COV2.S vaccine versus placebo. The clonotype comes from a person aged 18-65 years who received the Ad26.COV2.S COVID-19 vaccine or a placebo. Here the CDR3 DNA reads TGTGCCAGCAGCTACGACATGAACACTGAAGCTTTCTTT. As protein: CASSYDMNTEAFF.